Below, 8 T cell receptor beta chains from the same sample are listed, as sequenced in a study of blood T cells in healthy people across ages. Sample-barcoded 5' priming and a J-beta primer mix drove a second PCR of roughly 6 to 12 cycles. MiXCR was run by TCRdb on the 5' RACE reads, yielding one entry per CDR3 protein. The sample contains more than 450,000 distinct CDR3 sequences, about a quarter of which appear only once. These data also featured in a second study, about T cells of mothers and their children.

Sequences were obtained from blood. The receptors stem from a boy between 2 and 10 years old in good health.

This clonotype has a handful of counts. The chain employs TRBV28 and TRBJ1-1, with D maybe TRBD1 (6 bases). The CDR3 runs 12 residues. The V end was cut by 7 bases, the J end by 4 bases, with 10 bases between. The germline V gene encodes CDR1 MDHEN and CDR2 SYDVKM. CDR3 protein: CASTGVTTEAFF. CDR3 sequence (DNA): TGTGCCAGCACAGGGGTGACCACTGAAGCTTTCTTT.

The chain is built from TRBV7-9 and TRBJ2-1, with D possibly matching TRBD1 (6 bases). Germline CDR1 reads SEHNR; CDR2 reads FQNEAQ (reference sequence). This CDR3 spans 16 amino acids. Trimming stripped 3 bases from V and 5 bases from J, with 17 bases between. The CDR3 region is CASSFIGGSGHNEQFF. The CDR3 nucleotides read TGTGCCAGCAGCTTTATTGGGGGCAGCGGACACAATGAGCAGTTCTTC.

This clonotype has only a few counts. The chain couples TRBV5-4 to TRBJ2-1, with 7 bases identical to TRBD1. The DNA matches TRBJ2-5 better at its end, which makes the J call doubtful. Germline values: CDR1 SGHNT, CDR2 YYREEE (reference sequence). The CDR3 totals 15 residues. CDR3 protein: CASSPMATGIQTQYF. Here the CDR3 DNA reads TGTGCCAGCAGCCCCATGGCGACAGGGATACAGACCCAGTACTTC.

This sequence joins TRBV12-3 or TRBV12-4 and TRBJ1-4; TRBD1 matches at 7 bases. The J segment lost 5 bases and the V segment lost 5 bases, leaving 8 bases of the junction unmatched. The CDR3 is made up of 15 amino acids. DNA of the CDR3: TGTGCCAGCAGTCCCCAGAGACAGGGAAATGAAAAACTGTTTTTT. This codes for CASSPQRQGNEKLFF.

This clonotype was picked up a small number of times. In DNA, the CDR3 is TGTGCCAGCAGCTCCCTACGGAGGGGCAGTGAAGATACGCAGTATTTT. Translated, it gives CASSSLRRGSEDTQYF. V and J are TRBV7-2 and TRBJ2-3; a possible D gene is TRBD2 (6 bases). Germline CDR1 and CDR2: SGHTA and FQGNSA. V was cut by 4 bases and J by 5 bases, with 19 bases left in between. The length of the CDR3 is 16 residues.

The rearrangement links TRBV6-1 to TRBJ2-3; TRBD2 aligns across 9 bases. V lost 7 bases to trimming and J lost 3 bases; unmatched junction nucleotides: 17. CDR1 and CDR2 from the germline V gene are MNHNS and SASEGT. The CDR3 covers 18 residues. CDR3 amino acids: CASTSSGRIWMGTDTQYF. The CDR3 nucleotides read TGTGCCAGCACGAGTAGCGGGAGAATTTGGATGGGTACAGATACGCAGTATTTT.

The J gene is TRBJ2-7, the V gene TRBV18; TRBD1 matches 8 bases. Germline lookup yields CDR1 KGHSH and CDR2 LQKENI. The CDR3 runs 13 residues. J gave up 6 bases and V 6 bases, and 7 bases lay outside the gene matches. The CDR3 is CASSTGGSREQYF. CDR3 DNA sequence: TGTGCCAGCTCCACAGGGGGTTCTCGCGAGCAGTACTTC.

The chain is built from TRBV7-2 and TRBJ2-2; TRBD2 agrees at 9 bases. This CDR3 spans 19 amino acids. The ends lost 5 bases at V and 0 bases at J; junction bases unmatched: 13. Germline V lookup: CDR1 SGHTA, CDR2 FQGNSA. In DNA, the CDR3 is TGTGCCAGCAGCCCAAGGCGGAGGGCTAGCGGGGCGAACACCGGGGAGCTGTTTTTT. This codes for CASSPRRRASGANTGELFF.